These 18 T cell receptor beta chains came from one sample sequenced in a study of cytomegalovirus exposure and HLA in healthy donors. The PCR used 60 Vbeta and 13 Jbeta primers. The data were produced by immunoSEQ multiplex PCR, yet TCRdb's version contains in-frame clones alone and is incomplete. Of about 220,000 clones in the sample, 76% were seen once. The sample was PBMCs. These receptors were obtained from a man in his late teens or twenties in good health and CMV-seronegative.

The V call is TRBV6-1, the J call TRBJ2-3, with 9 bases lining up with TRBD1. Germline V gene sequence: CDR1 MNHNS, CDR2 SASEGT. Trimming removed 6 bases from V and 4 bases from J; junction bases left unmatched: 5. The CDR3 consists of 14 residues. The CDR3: CASRDGQGSDTQYF. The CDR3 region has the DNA TGTGCCAGCAGGGATGGACAGGGGTCAGATACGCAGTATTTT.

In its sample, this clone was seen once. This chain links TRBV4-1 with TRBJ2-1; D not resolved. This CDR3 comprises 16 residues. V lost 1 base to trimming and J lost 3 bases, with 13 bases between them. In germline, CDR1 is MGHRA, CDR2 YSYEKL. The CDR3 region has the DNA TGCGCCAGCAGCCAAGGTCGGGTTAGCCTCTACAATGAGCAGTTCTTC. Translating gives CASSQGRVSLYNEQFF.

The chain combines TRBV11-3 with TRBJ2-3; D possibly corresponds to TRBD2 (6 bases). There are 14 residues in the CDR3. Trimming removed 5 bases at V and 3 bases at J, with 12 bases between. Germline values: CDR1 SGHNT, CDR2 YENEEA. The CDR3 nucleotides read TGTGCCAGCAGCCTGGGACTGAGGACAGATACGCAGTATTTT. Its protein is CASSLGLRTDTQYF. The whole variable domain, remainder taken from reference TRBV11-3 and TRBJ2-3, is EAGVVQSPRYKIIEKKQPVAFWCNPISGHNTLYWYLQNLGQGPELLIRYENEEAVDDSQLPKDRFSAERLKGVDSTLKIQPAELGDSAVYLCASSLGLRTDTQYFGPGTRLTVL.

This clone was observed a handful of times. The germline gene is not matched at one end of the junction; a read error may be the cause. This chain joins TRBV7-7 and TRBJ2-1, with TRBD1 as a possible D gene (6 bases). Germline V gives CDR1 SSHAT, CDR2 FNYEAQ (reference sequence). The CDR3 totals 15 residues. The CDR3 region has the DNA TGTGCTAGCAGCCCAGGGGAACGCTGCGACAATGAGCAGTTCTTC. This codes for CASSPGERCDNEQFF.

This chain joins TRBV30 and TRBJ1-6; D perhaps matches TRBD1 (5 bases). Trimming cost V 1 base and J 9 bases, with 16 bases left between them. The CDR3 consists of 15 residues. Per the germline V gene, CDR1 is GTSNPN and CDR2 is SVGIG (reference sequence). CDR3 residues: CAWSAPQGIGSPLHF. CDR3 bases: TGTGCCTGGAGTGCCCCGCAGGGAATAGGTTCACCCCTCCACTTT.

DNA of the CDR3: TGTGCCAGCAGTGAAGTTTACATCGGGACTGAAGCTTTCTTT. Amino acid sequence: CASSEVYIGTEAFF. This chain connects TRBV6-5 to TRBJ1-1, with D uncertain. The V end was cut by 5 bases, the J end by 5 bases, with 15 bases between. The CDR3 covers 14 residues. Germline V gives CDR1 MNHEY, CDR2 SVGAGI.

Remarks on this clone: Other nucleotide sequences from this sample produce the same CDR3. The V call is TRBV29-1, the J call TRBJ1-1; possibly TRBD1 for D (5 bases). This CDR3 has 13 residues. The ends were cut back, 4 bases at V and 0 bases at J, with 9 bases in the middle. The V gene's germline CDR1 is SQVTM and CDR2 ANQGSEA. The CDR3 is CSVGAGLNTEAFF. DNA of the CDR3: TGCAGCGTTGGAGCGGGGCTGAACACTGAAGCTTTCTTT.

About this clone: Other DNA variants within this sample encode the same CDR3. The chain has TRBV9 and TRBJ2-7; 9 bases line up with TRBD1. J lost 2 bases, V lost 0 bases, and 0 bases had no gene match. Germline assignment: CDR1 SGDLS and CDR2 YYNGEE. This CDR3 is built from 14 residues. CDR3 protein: CASSVGTGAYEQYF. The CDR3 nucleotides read TGTGCCAGCAGCGTAGGGACAGGGGCCTACGAGCAGTACTTC. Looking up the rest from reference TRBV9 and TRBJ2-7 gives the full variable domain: DSGVTQTPKHLITATGQRVTLRCSPRSGDLSVYWYQQSLDQGLQFLIQYYNGEERAKGNILERFSAQQFPDLHSELNLSSLELGDSALYFCASSVGTGAYEQYFGPGTRLTVT.

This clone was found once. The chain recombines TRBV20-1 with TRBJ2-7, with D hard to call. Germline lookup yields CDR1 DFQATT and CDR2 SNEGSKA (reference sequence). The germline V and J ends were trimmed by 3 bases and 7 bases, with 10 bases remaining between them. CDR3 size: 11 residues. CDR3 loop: CSASLLREQYF. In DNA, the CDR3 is TGCAGTGCTAGTCTTTTGAGGGAGCAGTACTTC.

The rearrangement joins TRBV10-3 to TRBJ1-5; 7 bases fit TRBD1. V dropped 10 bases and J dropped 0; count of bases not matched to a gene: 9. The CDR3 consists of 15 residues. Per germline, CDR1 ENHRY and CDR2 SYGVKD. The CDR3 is CATGDSRYSNQPQHF. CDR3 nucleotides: TGTGCCACAGGGGACAGCCGTTATAGCAATCAGCCCCAGCATTTT.

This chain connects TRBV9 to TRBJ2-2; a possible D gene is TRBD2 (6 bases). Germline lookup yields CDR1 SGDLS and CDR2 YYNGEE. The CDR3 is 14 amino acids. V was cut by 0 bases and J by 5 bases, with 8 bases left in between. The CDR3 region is CASSVGGDTGELFF. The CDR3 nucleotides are TGTGCCAGCAGCGTAGGCGGGGATACCGGGGAGCTGTTTTTT.

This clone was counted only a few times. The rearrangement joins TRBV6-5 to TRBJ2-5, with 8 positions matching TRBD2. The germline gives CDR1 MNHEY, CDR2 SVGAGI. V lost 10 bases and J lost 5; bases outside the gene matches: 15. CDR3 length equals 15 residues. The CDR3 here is CATTGGFGATETQYF. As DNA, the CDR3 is TGTGCCACTACGGGGGGGTTTGGGGCCACGGAGACCCAGTACTTC.

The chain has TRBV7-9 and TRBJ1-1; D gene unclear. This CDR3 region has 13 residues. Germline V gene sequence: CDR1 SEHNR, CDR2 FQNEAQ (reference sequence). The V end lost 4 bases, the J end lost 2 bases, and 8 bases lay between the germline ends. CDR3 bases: TGTGCCAGCAGCTCGACACAAAACACTGAAGCTTTCTTT. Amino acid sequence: CASSSTQNTEAFF.

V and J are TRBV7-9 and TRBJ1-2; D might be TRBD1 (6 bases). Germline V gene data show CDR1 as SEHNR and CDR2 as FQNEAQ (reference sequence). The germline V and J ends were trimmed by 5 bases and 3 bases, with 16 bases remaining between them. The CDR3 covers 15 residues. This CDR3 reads CASSRGAGADYGYTF. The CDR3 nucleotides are TGTGCCAGCAGCCGGGGAGCAGGGGCAGACTATGGCTACACCTTC.

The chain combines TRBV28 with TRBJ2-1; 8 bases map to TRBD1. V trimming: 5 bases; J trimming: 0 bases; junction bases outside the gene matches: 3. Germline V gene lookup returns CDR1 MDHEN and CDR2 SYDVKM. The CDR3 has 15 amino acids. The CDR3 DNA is TGTGCCAGCAGTAAGACAGGGGTCTCCTACAATGAGCAGTTCTTC. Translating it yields CASSKTGVSYNEQFF.

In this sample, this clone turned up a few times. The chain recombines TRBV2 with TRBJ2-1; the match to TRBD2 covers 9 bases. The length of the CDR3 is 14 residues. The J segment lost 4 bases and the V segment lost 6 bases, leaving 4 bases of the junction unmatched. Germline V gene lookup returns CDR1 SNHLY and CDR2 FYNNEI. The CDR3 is CASRTSGAYNEQFF. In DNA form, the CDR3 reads TGTGCCAGCAGGACTAGCGGAGCTTACAATGAGCAGTTCTTC.

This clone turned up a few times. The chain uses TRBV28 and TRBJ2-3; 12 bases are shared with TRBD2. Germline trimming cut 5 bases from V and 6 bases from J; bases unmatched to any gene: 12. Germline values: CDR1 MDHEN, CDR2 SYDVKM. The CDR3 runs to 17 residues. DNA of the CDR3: TGTGCCAGCAGTCATCCCACGACTAGCGGGAGAGATGATACGCAGTATTTT. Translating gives CASSHPTTSGRDDTQYF.

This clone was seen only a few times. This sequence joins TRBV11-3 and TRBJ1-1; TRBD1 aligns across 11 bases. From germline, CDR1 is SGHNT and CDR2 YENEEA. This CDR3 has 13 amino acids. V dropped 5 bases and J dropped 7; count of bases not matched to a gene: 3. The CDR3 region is CASSKGQGVEAFF. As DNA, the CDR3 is TGTGCCAGCAGCAAGGGACAGGGGGTTGAAGCTTTCTTT.